This TCR beta chain was sequenced for a study of identical twins. A universal primer site arose from template switching, and cDNA bore unique molecular identifiers. TCRdb passed the 5' RACE reads through MiXCR, listing each CDR3 protein once. In the table there are about 700,000 distinct CDR3 sequences, roughly 6.2% of which are singletons. This clonotype appeared a few times. CDR3 length equals 16 residues. Germline CDR1 and CDR2: LGHNA and YNFKEQ. V was shortened by 1 base and J by 4 bases, with 11 bases between the two germline ends. Everyone who donated was a healthy Caucasian. Sample: naive T cells sorted from blood. The V call is TRBV4-2, the J call TRBJ2-6; possibly TRBD1 for D (6 bases). This sequence was found in a man aged 18 to 29 in good health. The CDR3 is CASSQAGVRGANVLTF. The CDR3 nucleotides read TGTGCCAGCAGCCAAGCAGGGGTAAGGGGGGCCAACGTCCTGACTTTC.